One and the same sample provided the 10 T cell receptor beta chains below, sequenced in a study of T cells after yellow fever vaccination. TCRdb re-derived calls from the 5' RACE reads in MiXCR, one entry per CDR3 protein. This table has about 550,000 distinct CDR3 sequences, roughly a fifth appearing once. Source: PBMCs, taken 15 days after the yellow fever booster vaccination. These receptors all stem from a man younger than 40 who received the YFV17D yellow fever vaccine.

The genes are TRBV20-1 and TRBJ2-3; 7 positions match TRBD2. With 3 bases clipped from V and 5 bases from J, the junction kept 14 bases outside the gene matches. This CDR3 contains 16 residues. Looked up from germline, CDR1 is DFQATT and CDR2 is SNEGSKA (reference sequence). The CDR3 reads CSASSPSGEKEDTQYF. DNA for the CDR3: TGCAGTGCTAGTTCCCCTAGCGGAGAGAAGGAAGATACGCAGTATTTT.

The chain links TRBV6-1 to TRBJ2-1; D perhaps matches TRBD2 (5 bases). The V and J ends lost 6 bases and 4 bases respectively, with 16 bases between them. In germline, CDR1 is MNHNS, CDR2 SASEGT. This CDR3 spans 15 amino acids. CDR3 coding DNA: TGTGCCAGCAGATCATCCCTTAGCGCTTACAATGAGCAGTTCTTC. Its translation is CASRSSLSAYNEQFF.

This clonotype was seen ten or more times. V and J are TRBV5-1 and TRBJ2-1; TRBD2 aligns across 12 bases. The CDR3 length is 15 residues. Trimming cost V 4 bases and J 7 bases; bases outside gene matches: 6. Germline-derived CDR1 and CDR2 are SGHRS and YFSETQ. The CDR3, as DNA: TGCGCCAGCAGCCCGACTAGCGGGAGAGGAAATGAGCAGTTCTTC. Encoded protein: CASSPTSGRGNEQFF.

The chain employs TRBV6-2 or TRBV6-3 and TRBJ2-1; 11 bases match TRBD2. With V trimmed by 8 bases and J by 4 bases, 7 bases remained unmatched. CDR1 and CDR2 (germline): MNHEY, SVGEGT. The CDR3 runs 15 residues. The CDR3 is CASQKPSGGYNEQFF. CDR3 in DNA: TGTGCCAGCCAAAAGCCTAGCGGGGGGTACAATGAGCAGTTCTTC.

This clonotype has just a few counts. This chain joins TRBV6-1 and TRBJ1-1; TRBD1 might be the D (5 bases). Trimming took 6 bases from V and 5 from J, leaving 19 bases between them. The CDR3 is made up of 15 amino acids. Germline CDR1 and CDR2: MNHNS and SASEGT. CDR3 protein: CASRTPGGGKTEAFF. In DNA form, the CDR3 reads TGTGCCAGCAGAACTCCCGGGGGGGGGAAGACTGAAGCTTTCTTT.

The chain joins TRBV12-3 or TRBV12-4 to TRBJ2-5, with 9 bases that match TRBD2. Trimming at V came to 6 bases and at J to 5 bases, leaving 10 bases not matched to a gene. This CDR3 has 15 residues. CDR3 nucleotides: TGTGCCAGCAGACCCTCCGGGACTAGCTGGGAGACCCAGTACTTC. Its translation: CASRPSGTSWETQYF.

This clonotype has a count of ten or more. This chain's CDR3 is CASSSGWGLKSSYEQYF. The CDR3 region has the DNA TGTGCCAGCAGTTCCGGCTGGGGGCTCAAAAGCTCCTACGAGCAGTACTTC. The chain is built from TRBV27 and TRBJ2-7; TRBD1 is a possible D gene (6 bases). There are 17 residues in the CDR3. V was shortened by 4 bases and J by 0 bases, with 19 bases between the two germline ends. Germline values: CDR1 MNHEY, CDR2 SMNVEV (reference sequence).

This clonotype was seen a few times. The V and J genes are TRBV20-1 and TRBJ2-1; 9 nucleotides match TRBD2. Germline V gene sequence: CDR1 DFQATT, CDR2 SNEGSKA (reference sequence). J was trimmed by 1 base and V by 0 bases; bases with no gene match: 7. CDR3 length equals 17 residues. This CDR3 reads CSARDMAGGRSYNEQFF. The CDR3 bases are TGCAGTGCTAGAGATATGGCGGGAGGGCGATCCTACAATGAGCAGTTCTTC.

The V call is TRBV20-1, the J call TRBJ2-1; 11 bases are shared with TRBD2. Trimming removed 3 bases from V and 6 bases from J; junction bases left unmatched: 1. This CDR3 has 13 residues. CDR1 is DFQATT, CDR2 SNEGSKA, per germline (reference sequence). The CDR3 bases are TGCAGTGCTAGTAGCGGGAGGGCCAATGAGCAGTTCTTC. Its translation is CSASSGRANEQFF.

The CDR3 is CASSNGRTDNTEAFF. In DNA, the CDR3 is TGTGCCAGCAGCAACGGAAGGACGGATAATACTGAAGCTTTCTTT. V and J are TRBV14 and TRBJ1-1; D remains unclear. V shed 5 bases and J shed 5 bases, with 18 bases lying between them. Looked up from germline, CDR1 is SGHDN and CDR2 is FVKESK. The CDR3 is made up of 15 amino acids.